This T cell receptor beta chain originates from a study of blood T cell repertoires in COVID-19. Study as a whole: Nucleic acid was either cDNA or gDNA, and it came from T cells, B-cell-depleted T cells, or PBMCs.

Source study methods: The authors estimated nucleated cell counts from reference gene primer amplification. Using immunoSEQ multiplex PCR, the repertoire was profiled, and TCRdb retains in-frame clones only, with some absent. From that table come the V and J calls and clone size; the DNA was used to work out D and trimming. The top ten hold 6.2% of the sample, which has 140,000 or so clones, approximately 80% seen once. Assignments of participants to cohorts depended upon their own reported clinical history. Donors in Cohort 3 counted as recovered after two negative PCRs, clearance, or symptom resolution. Germline V gives CDR1 MNHEY, CDR2 SMNVEV (reference sequence). The CDR3 runs to 16 residues. With V trimmed by 3 bases and J by 15 bases, 19 bases remained unmatched.

The TCR sequence derives from a woman aged 40 to 50 who had recovered from COVID-19. The sequencing input was PBMCs or T cells enriched from blood (not recorded which). V is TRBV27 and J is TRBJ2-1, with 8 bases aligning to TRBD2. The CDR3 DNA reads as TGTGCCAGCAGTTTGGGTCTAGCGGGTCCTTATACATCTTTGTTCTTC. Residues: CASSLGLAGPYTSLFF.